The rows below give T cell receptor beta chains drawn from one sample of a study of T cells after yellow fever vaccination. TCRdb re-analysed the 5' RACE reads in MiXCR, keeping a single row per CDR3 protein. The sample lists 500,000 to 650,000 distinct CDR3 sequences; more than 9% were seen once. Sequences were derived from PBMCs, sampled on the day of the yellow fever booster vaccination. These receptors were obtained from a man younger than 45 who received the YFV17D yellow fever vaccine. CDR3s include the opening cysteine and the closing phenylalanine or tryptophan. A D gene is named only where the DNA matches it firmly. Expanded clones get a size class; other rows say once, few or many, or leave the size out.

CDR3 protein | CDR3 DNA | clone size | J gene | V gene | D gene
CASSSTYSANTGELFF | TGTGCCAGCTCATCCACCTACAGCGCGAACACCGGGGAGCTGTTTTTT | - | TRBJ2-2 | TRBV18 | -
CASSRGGGEQFF | TGTGCCAGCAGTCGTGGGGGCGGTGAGCAGTTCTTC | many | TRBJ2-1 | TRBV3-1 | -
CASSFGRQGVYEQYF | TGTGCCAGCAGCTTCGGGCGACAGGGTGTTTACGAGCAGTACTTC | - | TRBJ2-7 | TRBV11-2 | TRBD1
CASSLVGGGVKETQYF | TGCGCCAGCAGCTTGGTCGGGGGCGGGGTGAAAGAGACCCAGTACTTC | - | TRBJ2-5 | TRBV5-1 | -
CASSSQGGSIGELFF | TGTGCCAGCAGCTCTCAAGGGGGATCGATCGGGGAGCTGTTTTTT | few | TRBJ2-2 | TRBV7-6 | -
CASALRVSDTQYF | TGCGCCAGCGCCTTGAGGGTGTCTGATACGCAGTATTTT | many | TRBJ2-3 | TRBV4-3 | -
CASSFGLAGVDEQFF | TGTGCCAGCAGCTTCGGACTAGCGGGAGTGGATGAGCAGTTCTTC | - | TRBJ2-1 | TRBV7-9 | TRBD2
CASSLLIGVGNEQFF | TGCGCCAGCAGCTTGCTCATAGGGGTTGGCAATGAGCAGTTCTTC | few | TRBJ2-1 | TRBV5-1 | -
CASSPTQVADTQYF | TGTGCCAGCTCACCTACGCAGGTAGCAGATACGCAGTATTTT | - | TRBJ2-3 | TRBV18 | -
CSASGGGQIISGNTIYF | TGCAGTGCTAGCGGTGGAGGGCAGATAATCTCTGGAAACACCATATATTTT | few | TRBJ1-3 | TRBV20-1 | -
CASSSRDRLTDTQYF | TGTGCCAGCAGCTCCCGGGATCGTCTCACAGATACGCAGTATTTT | few | TRBJ2-3 | TRBV7-9 | -
CASSLLAGGLTYEQYF | TGTGCCAGCAGCTTACTAGCGGGAGGCCTTACCTACGAGCAGTACTTC | few | TRBJ2-7 | TRBV5-6 | TRBD2
CAISESRGTINTDTQYF | TGTGCCATCAGTGAGTCGCGTGGGACGATAAACACAGATACGCAGTATTTT | - | TRBJ2-3 | TRBV10-3 | -
CAISPGSSGANVLTF | TGTGCCATCAGCCCCGGGTCCTCTGGGGCCAACGTCCTGACTTTC | - | TRBJ2-6 | TRBV10-3 | -
CSARERQGWQPQHF | TGCAGTGCTAGGGAAAGACAGGGATGGCAGCCCCAGCATTTT | - | TRBJ1-5 | TRBV20-1 | TRBD1
CASSYTKGGNQPQHF | TGTGCCAGCAGTTATACGAAGGGGGGAAACCAGCCCCAGCATTTT | - | TRBJ1-5 | TRBV6-2/TRBV6-3 | -
CASSATRAGNTIYF | TGTGCCAGTTCGGCGACAAGGGCTGGAAACACCATATATTTT | - | TRBJ1-3 | TRBV12-3/TRBV12-4 | -
CVTGFTEAFF | TGTGTGACGGGTTTCACTGAAGCTTTCTTT | few | TRBJ1-1 | TRBV19 | -
CSVDAVLAYEQYF | TGCAGTGTCGACGCGGTCCTCGCCTACGAGCAGTACTTC | few | TRBJ2-7 | TRBV20-1 | -
CASSLQGRSTDTQYF | TGCGCCAGCAGCTTGCAGGGCCGGAGCACAGATACGCAGTATTTT | many | TRBJ2-3 | TRBV5-1 | -
CAINRGRSPYEQYF | TGTGCCATTAATAGGGGGAGATCTCCCTACGAGCAGTACTTC | - | TRBJ2-7 | TRBV10-3 | -
CASSLPGQWPSTDTQYF | TGTGCCAGCAGCCTACCGGGCCAGTGGCCTAGCACAGATACGCAGTATTTT | few | TRBJ2-3 | TRBV7-9 | -
CSVEDSPGTYNEQFF | TGCAGCGTTGAAGACAGCCCCGGAACCTACAATGAGCAGTTCTTC | - | TRBJ2-1 | TRBV29-1 | -
CSAHGRETQYF | TGCAGCGCCCACGGTCGAGAGACCCAGTACTTC | few | TRBJ2-5 | TRBV29-1 | -
CSVAAGTGYEQYF | TGCAGCGTTGCGGCAGGGACGGGGTACGAGCAGTACTTC | few | TRBJ2-7 | TRBV29-1 | -
CSATETSGGGTQYF | TGCAGTGCGACAGAGACTAGCGGAGGGGGGACCCAGTACTTC | few | TRBJ2-5 | TRBV20-1 | TRBD2
CASSYLPYEQYF | TGTGCCAGCAGTTACCTACCCTACGAGCAGTACTTC | - | TRBJ2-7 | TRBV6-2/TRBV6-3 | -
CASTWEVSVPAETQYF | TGTGCCAGCACCTGGGAGGTCTCGGTTCCCGCAGAGACCCAGTACTTC | - | TRBJ2-5 | TRBV11-2 | -
CASSLYPLPTDTQYF | TGTGCCAGCAGTTTGTATCCCCTCCCCACAGATACGCAGTATTTT | - | TRBJ2-3 | TRBV27 | -
CSARVVGEKLFF | TGCAGTGCTAGAGTGGTGGGGGAAAAACTGTTTTTT | - | TRBJ1-4 | TRBV20-1 | -
CASSGSGRAYTGELFF | TGTGCCAGCAGCGGAAGCGGGAGGGCCTACACCGGGGAGCTGTTTTTT | - | TRBJ2-2 | TRBV7-8 | TRBD2
CASSTAGGTSGKETQYF | TGTGCCAGCAGTACCGCCGGGGGGACTAGCGGTAAAGAGACCCAGTACTTC | few | TRBJ2-5 | TRBV6-2/TRBV6-3 | TRBD2
CASSQVQVTRPEQYF | TGTGCCAGCAGCCAAGTACAGGTTACCCGGCCCGAGCAGTACTTC | - | TRBJ2-7 | TRBV4-2 | -
CASSSDPDRMNTEAFF | TGTGCCAGCAGCTCGGATCCGGACAGGATGAACACTGAAGCTTTCTTT | - | TRBJ1-1 | TRBV7-8 | TRBD1
CASTGQEVNIQYF | TGTGCCAGCACTGGACAGGAGGTAAACATTCAGTACTTC | - | TRBJ2-4 | TRBV19 | TRBD1
CSVRRGQTRETQYF | TGCAGCGTGAGACGGGGACAGACCCGGGAGACCCAGTACTTC | - | TRBJ2-5 | TRBV29-1 | TRBD1